The sequence of this T cell receptor beta chain was determined in a study of OX40 agonist ivuxolimab in advanced cancers. Some background on the complete study: Ivuxolimab was a fully human IgG2 agonistic monoclonal antibody targeting the costimulatory receptor OX40 (CD134). Intravenous ivuxolimab was administered to patients every 2 weeks at six dose levels: 0.01, 0.1, 0.3, 1.5, 3 and 10 mg/kg. In the dose-escalation cohort, around four fifths of patients were male, and the mean age was about 55 years, with a range of 23 to 79. The monotherapy dose-escalation portion (N = 52 patients) of the phase I ivuxolimab trial is reported in the paper. Prior anti-PD-1, anti-PD-L1 or anti-CTLA-4 therapy was permitted, and 40% of dose-escalation patients had received checkpoint inhibitors. Peripheral TCRbeta sequencing was intended to test whether TCR sequence diversity was altered and clonal T-cell expansion was caused by ivuxolimab. Partial responses occurred in three dose-escalation patients: two with cutaneous melanoma and one with hepatocellular carcinoma. Of the approximately 54 dose-escalation patients, hepatocellular carcinoma was present in about 19, melanoma in some 15, renal cell carcinoma in 9 and head and neck cancer in 9. Overall study results and their limits: Low levels of normalized T-cell clonal expansion were also seen in some nonresponding patients. Which antigens the clonally expanded peripheral T cells were specific for was not determined. Partial responders in the 0.1-3.0 mg/kg groups had among the lowest normalized peripheral clonal expansion, especially among CD8+ T cells. After ivuxolimab, expanded clones were on average more numerous among CD8+ T cells than among CD4+ T cells. At doses from 0.1 to 3.0 mg/kg, clonal expansion was seen in both CD4+ and CD8+ blood T cells between baseline and week 6.

For sequencing of the TCRbeta CDR3 region, genomic DNA was extracted from the sorted cells. The immunoSEQ Assay was used for sequencing of TCRbeta CDR3 regions. Entries here come from immuneACCESS through TCRdb and include only in-frame sequences with V and J called. Some clones fail to appear in such tables; in the studies checked, an unresolved V gene covers under half of the shortfall, and the cause of the remainder is unknown. Across this sample there are 15,000 to 17,000 clones, with around 80% seen only once. The top ten hold less than 45% of the sample. Patients with autoimmune disease history or receiving systemic immunosuppression were excluded from the trial. Peripheral blood for TCR sequencing was collected from all dose cohorts at baseline, on cycle 4 day 1, and on cycle 7 day 1. The samples were drawn from a first-in-human, open-label, multicenter phase I dose-escalation trial of ivuxolimab. The trial enrolled adults with locally advanced or metastatic head and neck squamous cell, hepatocellular, melanoma or renal cell carcinoma. Before TCR sequencing, CD4+ and CD8+ T cells were separately sorted from peripheral blood.

The CDR3, from cysteine to phenylalanine, totals 14 residues. The read is trimmed to its CDR3 DNA, 42 bases read in frame from base 1. The germline V gene encodes CDR1 MDHEN and CDR2 SYDVKM. Relative to germline, V is 6 bases shorter and J is 6 bases shorter, with 18 bases between their ends. Details on this clone: Its antigen is still unknown. Base quality data are lacking; no much larger clone is found one base away.

This chain is built from TRBV28 and TRBJ2-7; TRBD2 might be the D gene, on 6 matching bases. This clonotype was obtained from an adult with an advanced solid tumor such as melanoma, head and neck, liver or kidney cancer. The specimen comprised CD4+ or CD8+ T cells sorted from blood, sampled in a trial of the OX40 agonist ivuxolimab. The nucleotide sequence reads as follows: TGTGCCAGCAGCGGGCCGGACTACGCGGCCGAGCAGTACTTC. This gives the protein CASSGPDYAAEQYF.